This entry features one T cell receptor beta chain sequence. Its specificity is not known. The CDR3 has 17 residues. J was trimmed by 2 bases and V by 8 bases; bases with no gene match: 11. From germline, CDR1 is WNHNN and CDR2 SYGVQD (reference sequence). These data are taken from a study of T cell responses to AZD1222 COVID-19 vaccine. Study observations and caveats: The donor group comprised mostly white British people and more females; the analysis possibly underestimated clonal diversity. When two AZD1222 doses had been given, Spike-specific TCR breadth and depth rose. The study found vaccine-associated CD4 TCRs spanning spike, dominant at 160-218 and 743-854.

Sequenced by immunoSEQ multiplex PCR; TCRdb stores in-frame clones only, minus some. This sample has about 120,000 clones; about 91% occur once, and the top ten carry 4.5% to 6%. This receptor was identified in an adult in good health. The chain joins TRBV10-1 to TRBJ1-4; 10 bases line up with TRBD1. The source was peripheral blood, collected on day 0 of AZD1222 vaccination. CDR3 loop: CASGDRGGVLTNEKLFF. CDR3 DNA sequence: TGCGCCAGCGGGGACAGGGGAGGGGTGCTGACTAATGAAAAACTGTTTTTT.